The source of this TCR beta chain is a study of blood T cell repertoires in COVID-19. This clone was found once. This CDR3 has 18 amino acids. Trimming took 0 bases from V and 0 from J, leaving 12 bases between them. Germline CDR1 reads LGHNA; CDR2 reads YSLEER. Sequencing was performed with immunoSEQ multiplex PCR; in TCRdb, only in-frame clones are kept and a portion is missing. The sample holds 300,000 or so clones, approximately 90% seen once. Sample: PBMCs or T cells enriched from blood (not recorded which). This receptor was obtained from a young woman who had recovered from COVID-19. J is TRBJ1-6 and V is TRBV4-3, with a tentative D call TRBD1 (6 bases). For the CDR3, the DNA is TGCGCCAGCAGCCAAGATTTTGGACAGAGCTCCTATAATTCACCCCTCCACTTT. This sequence encodes CASSQDFGQSSYNSPLHF.